This entry lists 6 T cell receptor beta chains sequenced from one sample in a study of human T cells and chemical hapten exposure. Described time point: patch test 1, 2 weeks after DPC sensitization. This sample's treatment: therapeutic diphenylcyclopropenone sensitization with weekly scalp DPC. One entry per CDR3 protein results from TCRdb running MiXCR on the RACE reads. In the table there are roughly 180,000 distinct CDR3 sequences, about a fifth of which are singletons. The source material was whole blood, sampled in connection with sensitization to the hapten diphenylcyclopropenone (DPC). The receptors here all came from a woman aged 50 to 60 with alopecia areata. Some clones in this sample may be carry-over from other donors' samples.

This clonotype came up many times. The chain is built from TRBV6-5 and TRBJ2-2, with D unclear. V lost 6 bases to trimming and J lost 3 bases, with 2 bases between them. Germline CDR1 is MNHEY and CDR2 is SVGAGI. The length of the CDR3 is 11 residues. CDR3 region: CASRDTGELFF. DNA for the CDR3: TGTGCCAGCAGGGACACCGGGGAGCTGTTTTTT.

The V gene is TRBV27, the J gene TRBJ1-4; 8 positions agree with TRBD1. CDR1 and CDR2 from the germline V gene are MNHEY and SMNVEV (reference sequence). CDR3 length equals 16 residues. Trimming cost V 6 bases and J 0 bases; bases outside gene matches: 6. CDR3 in amino acids: CASSRQGSPTNEKLFF. DNA of the CDR3: TGTGCCAGCAGCCGACAGGGGTCTCCAACTAATGAAAAACTGTTTTTT.

The chain is built from TRBV7-8 and TRBJ1-1; D possibly corresponds to TRBD1 (5 bases). This CDR3 has 13 residues. The V end lost 10 bases, the J end lost 2 bases, and 14 bases lay between the germline ends. Germline V gene sequence: CDR1 SGHVS, CDR2 FQNEAQ. As DNA, the CDR3 is TGTGCCACGGGGGAGCTCCGTAACACTGAAGCTTTCTTT. As protein: CATGELRNTEAFF.

This clonotype was picked up a small number of times. V usage is TRBV10-2 and J usage is TRBJ2-3, with D tentatively TRBD1 (6 bases). V lost 2 bases, J lost 8 bases, and 8 bases lay in between. The CDR3 covers 12 residues. Germline CDR1 reads WSHSY; CDR2 reads SAAADI. CDR3 in amino acids: CASSEQGPTQYF. The CDR3 DNA reads TGCGCCAGCAGTGAGCAGGGGCCTACGCAGTATTTT.

The CDR3 is CASSPGQSLGPDTQYF. The CDR3 DNA follows: TGTGCCAGCAGCCCCGGACAGAGCCTGGGCCCAGATACGCAGTATTTT. This sequence joins TRBV12-3 or TRBV12-4 and TRBJ2-3; D possibly corresponds to TRBD1 (6 bases). The CDR3 is 16 amino acids. Trimming left V 6 bases short and J 4 bases short, with 20 bases between.

Comments on this clonotype: Compared with germline, one end of the junction differs, possibly owing to a read error. The V gene is TRBV28, the J gene TRBJ1-3; the D is unclear. Germline CDR1 MDHEN, CDR2 SYDVKM. The length of the CDR3 is 15 residues. CDR3 DNA: TGTGCCAGCATGGGCGGGCTAAACTCTGGAAACACCATGTATTTT. It yields the protein CASMGGLNSGNTMYF.